Shown below are 13 T cell receptor beta chains from a single sample sequenced in a study of Ad26.COV2.S vaccination and SARS-CoV-2 variants. The treatment is: about 20 received Ad26.COV2.S at low or high dose, single or two shots; five or six received placebo; per-sample allocation not given. Day 63 after the first vaccine or placebo injection was the time point for sampling. This table comes from immunoSEQ multiplex PCR, and its TCRdb copy is limited to in-frame clones, with some not included. Of some 390,000 clones listed, 89% are singletons. The sample here was peripheral blood, taken in a trial of Ad26.COV2.S vaccine versus placebo. These receptor sequences come from a person between 18 and 60 years old who received the Ad26.COV2.S COVID-19 vaccine or a placebo.

The table lists this clone with a count of one. V is TRBV19 and J is TRBJ2-6; 16 bases fit TRBD2. The CDR3 contains 19 residues. V gave up 4 bases and J gave up 0 bases; unmatched junction bases: 3. Per germline, CDR1 LNHDA and CDR2 SQIVND (reference sequence). DNA of the CDR3: TGTGCCAGTAGTAGAGGGACTAGCGGGAGGGCCTCTGGGGCCAACGTCCTGACTTTC. This encodes CASSRGTSGRASGANVLTF.

This sequence joins TRBV7-2 and TRBJ1-5; 7 bases fit TRBD1. The CDR3 loop spans 14 amino acids. Germline V CDR1 and CDR2: SGHTA, FQGNSA. With V trimmed by 5 bases and J by 3 bases, 4 bases remained unmatched. DNA for the CDR3: TGTGCCAGCAGCCGCGACAGGGACAATCAGCCCCAGCATTTT. It yields the protein CASSRDRDNQPQHF. The full variable domain, rest sourced from reference TRBV7-2 and TRBJ1-5, is GAGVSQSPSNKVTEKGKDVELRCDPISGHTALYWYRQSLGQGLEFLIYFQGNSAPDKSGLPSDRFSAERTGGSVSTLTIQRTQQEDSAVYLCASSRDRDNQPQHFGDGTRLSIL.

This clone was seen a single time. This chain links TRBV5-1 with TRBJ2-1, with 9 nucleotides matching TRBD1. CDR1 and CDR2 from the germline V gene are SGHRS and YFSETQ. The CDR3 sequence is 15 residues long. The ends lost 2 bases at V and 5 bases at J; junction bases unmatched: 5. CDR3 coding DNA: TGCGCCAGCAGCTTACACAGGGGGCCCAACAATGAGCAGTTCTTC. Encoded protein: CASSLHRGPNNEQFF.

This clone was seen more than once but under ten times. This chain joins TRBV7-9 and TRBJ1-5, with D unresolved. V gave up 4 bases and J gave up 7 bases, with 11 bases separating them. This CDR3 comprises 13 residues. Germline values: CDR1 SEHNR, CDR2 FQNEAQ (reference sequence). CDR3 protein: CASSYTEGQPQHF. The CDR3 DNA reads as TGTGCCAGCAGCTATACGGAGGGACAGCCCCAGCATTTT.

This chain links TRBV9 with TRBJ1-3; D not certain. The germline V gene encodes CDR1 SGDLS and CDR2 YYNGEE. Trimming removed 0 bases at V and 2 bases at J, with 12 bases between. The CDR3 runs to 16 residues. CDR3 amino acids: CASSVEGARTGNTIYF. The DNA for the CDR3 is TGTGCCAGCAGCGTAGAAGGCGCACGGACTGGAAACACCATATATTTT.

V is TRBV19 and J is TRBJ1-4; D possibly corresponds to TRBD1 (6 bases). The V gene's germline CDR1 is LNHDA and CDR2 SQIVND (reference sequence). Trimming shortened V by 4 bases and J by 6 bases, and 12 bases separated the two germline ends. This CDR3 is built from 14 residues. The DNA for the CDR3 is TGTGCCAGTAGTAAACGACCAGGGGATGAAAAACTGTTTTTT. Its protein product is CASSKRPGDEKLFF.

This clone was counted once. Here the CDR3 DNA reads TGTGCCAGCAGCTTGTCGGATGGTGGCTACACCTTC. It specifies CASSLSDGGYTF. V gene TRBV5-8 combines with J gene TRBJ1-2; D is unresolved. This CDR3 comprises 12 residues. Germline V gene lookup returns CDR1 SGHTS and CDR2 YDEGEE. The V gene lost 1 base and the J gene lost 7 bases, with 8 bases spanning the gap.

The chain employs TRBV11-2 and TRBJ2-5, with 9 nucleotides matching TRBD2. The V segment lost 6 bases and the J segment 0 bases; nucleotides outside the gene matches: 8. Germline CDR1 is SGHAT and CDR2 is FQNNGV. CDR3 length equals 16 residues. The CDR3 region has the DNA TGTGCCAGCAGACGCCCGGGGACTAGCAACCAAGAGACCCAGTACTTC. Translating it yields CASRRPGTSNQETQYF.

The V and J genes are TRBV28 and TRBJ1-1, with D perhaps matching TRBD1 (5 bases). V lost 7 bases and J 1 base, leaving 10 bases between the germline ends. This CDR3 has 13 residues. The germline V gene has CDR1 MDHEN and CDR2 SYDVKM. The CDR3 loop is CASTEGPNTEAFF. The CDR3 DNA is TGTGCCAGCACGGAGGGGCCGAACACTGAAGCTTTCTTT.

This clone was detected once. The chain joins TRBV9 to TRBJ2-7, with D possibly being TRBD1 or TRBD2 (5 bases each). V dropped 4 bases and J dropped 6 bases, with 17 bases sitting between them. The CDR3 sequence is 14 residues long. CDR1 is SGDLS, CDR2 YYNGEE, per germline. DNA for the CDR3: TGTGCCAGCAGCCTACAACCGGTTGGGGGCGAGCAGTACTTC. This gives the protein CASSLQPVGGEQYF.

The chain joins TRBV5-6 to TRBJ1-1; D gene ambiguous. The CDR3 consists of 15 residues. CDR1 and CDR2 (germline): SGHDT, YYEEEE. The ends were cut back, 0 bases at V and 4 bases at J, with 13 bases in the middle. As DNA, the CDR3 is TGTGCCAGCAGCTTGGCGGGCAGCCTCGGCACTGAAGCTTTCTTT. Encoded protein: CASSLAGSLGTEAFF.

The CDR3 sequence is CASSLNKGDGTQYF. The CDR3, as DNA: TGTGCCAGCAGCTTAAATAAGGGCGATGGGACCCAGTACTTC. This chain uses TRBV7-3 with TRBJ2-5; D gene uncertain. Trimming took off 1 base at V and 7 bases at J, with 13 bases between the two ends. CDR1 is SGHTA, CDR2 FQGTGA, per germline. The CDR3 sequence is 14 residues long. Complete variable domain (other parts from reference TRBV7-3 and TRBJ2-5): GAGVSQTPSNKVTEKGKYVELRCDPISGHTALYWYRQSLGQGPEFLIYFQGTGAADDSGLPNDRFFAVRPEGSVSTLKIQRTERGDSAVYLCASSLNKGDGTQYFGPGTRLLVL.

The chain links TRBV6-1 to TRBJ1-2; D is perhaps TRBD1 (6 bases). Trimming took off 1 base at V and 4 bases at J, with 10 bases between the two ends. Germline assignment: CDR1 MNHNS and CDR2 SASEGT. The CDR3 runs to 14 residues. The CDR3 spells CASSEGGPPYGYTF. CDR3 DNA: TGTGCCAGCAGTGAAGGGGGGCCTCCCTATGGCTACACCTTC.